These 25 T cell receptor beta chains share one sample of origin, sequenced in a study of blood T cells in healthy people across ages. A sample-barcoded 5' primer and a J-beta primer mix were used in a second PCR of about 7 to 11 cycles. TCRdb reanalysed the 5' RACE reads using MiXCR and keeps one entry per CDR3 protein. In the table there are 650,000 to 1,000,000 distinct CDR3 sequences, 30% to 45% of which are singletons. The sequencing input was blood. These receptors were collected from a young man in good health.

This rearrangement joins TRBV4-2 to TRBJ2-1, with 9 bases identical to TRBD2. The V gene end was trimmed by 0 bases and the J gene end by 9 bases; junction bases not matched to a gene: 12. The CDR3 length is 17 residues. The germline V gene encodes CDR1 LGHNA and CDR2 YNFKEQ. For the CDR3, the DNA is TGTGCCAGCAGCCAAGAGGGCGGGGGGGTCCTTGGGGGTGAGCAGTTCTTC. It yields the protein CASSQEGGGVLGGEQFF.

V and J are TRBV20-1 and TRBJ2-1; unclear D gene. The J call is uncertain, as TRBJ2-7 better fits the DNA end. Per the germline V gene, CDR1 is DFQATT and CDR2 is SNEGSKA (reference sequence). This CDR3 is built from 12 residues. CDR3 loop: CSVRGAPNEQYF. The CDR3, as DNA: TGCAGTGTCCGTGGAGCGCCCAATGAGCAGTACTTC.

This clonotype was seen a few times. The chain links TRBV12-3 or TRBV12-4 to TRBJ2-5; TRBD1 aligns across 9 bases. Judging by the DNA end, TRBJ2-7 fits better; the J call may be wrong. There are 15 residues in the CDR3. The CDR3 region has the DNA TGTGCCAGCAGTTCTAATGGGGACAGGGTATACGAGCAGTACTTC. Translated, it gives CASSSNGDRVYEQYF.

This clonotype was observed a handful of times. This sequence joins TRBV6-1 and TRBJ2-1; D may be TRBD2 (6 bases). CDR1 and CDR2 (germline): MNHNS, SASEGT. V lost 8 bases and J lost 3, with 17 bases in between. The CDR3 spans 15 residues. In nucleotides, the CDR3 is TGTGCCAGCGGGGGACTCTCAACGGACTACAATGAGCAGTTCTTC. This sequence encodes CASGGLSTDYNEQFF.

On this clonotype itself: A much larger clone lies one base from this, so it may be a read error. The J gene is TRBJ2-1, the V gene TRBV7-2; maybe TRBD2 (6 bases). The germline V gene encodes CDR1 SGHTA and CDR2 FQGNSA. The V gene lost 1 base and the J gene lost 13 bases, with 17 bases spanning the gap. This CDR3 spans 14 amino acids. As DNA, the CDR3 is TGTGCCAGCAGCTTAGAAGGGCGACTAGAGACCCAGTTCTTC. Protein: CASSLEGRLETQFF.

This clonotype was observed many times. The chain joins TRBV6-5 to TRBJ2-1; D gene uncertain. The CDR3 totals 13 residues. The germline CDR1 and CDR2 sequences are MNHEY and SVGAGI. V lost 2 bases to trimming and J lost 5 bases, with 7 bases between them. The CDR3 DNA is TGTGCCAGCAGTTACGGGGTCGACAATGAGCAGTTCTTC. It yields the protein CASSYGVDNEQFF.

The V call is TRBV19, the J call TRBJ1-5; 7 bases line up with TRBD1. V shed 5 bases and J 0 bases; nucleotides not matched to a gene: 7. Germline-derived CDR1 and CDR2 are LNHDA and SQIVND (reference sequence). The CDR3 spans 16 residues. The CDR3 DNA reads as TGTGCCAGTAGTCCCCGACAGGGAAATAGCAATCAGCCCCAGCATTTT. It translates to CASSPRQGNSNQPQHF. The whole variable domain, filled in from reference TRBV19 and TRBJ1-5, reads DGGITQSPKYLFRKEGQNVTLSCEQNLNHDAMYWYRQDPGQGLRLIYYSQIVNDFQKGDIAEGYSVSREKKESFPLTVTSAQKNPTAFYLCASSPRQGNSNQPQHFGDGTRLSIL.

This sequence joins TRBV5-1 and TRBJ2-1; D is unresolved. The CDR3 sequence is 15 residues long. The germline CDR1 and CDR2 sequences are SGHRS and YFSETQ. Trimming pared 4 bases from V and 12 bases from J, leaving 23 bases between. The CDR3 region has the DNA TGCGCCAGCAGCCTTAACAGCCCGATGGAAAACGGGCAGTTCTTC. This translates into CASSLNSPMENGQFF.

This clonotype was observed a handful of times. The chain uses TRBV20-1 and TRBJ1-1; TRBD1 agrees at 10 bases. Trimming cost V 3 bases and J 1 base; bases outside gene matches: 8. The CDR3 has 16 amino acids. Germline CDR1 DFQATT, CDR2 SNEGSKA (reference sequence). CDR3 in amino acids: CSARGQGMSWNTEAFF. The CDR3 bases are TGCAGTGCTAGGGGACAGGGGATGTCTTGGAACACTGAAGCTTTCTTT.

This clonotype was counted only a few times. CDR3 nucleotides: TGTGCCAGCAGCCCCTTTGATGGTAGCGGGGGGGCTTTCCGTTTCGAGCAGTACTTC. As protein: CASSPFDGSGGAFRFEQYF. The rearrangement uses TRBV4-2 and TRBJ2-7; 11 bases are a match to TRBD2. The trim removed 4 bases at V and 6 bases at J, leaving 20 bases unmatched. The CDR3 spans 19 residues. The germline V gene encodes CDR1 LGHNA and CDR2 YNFKEQ.

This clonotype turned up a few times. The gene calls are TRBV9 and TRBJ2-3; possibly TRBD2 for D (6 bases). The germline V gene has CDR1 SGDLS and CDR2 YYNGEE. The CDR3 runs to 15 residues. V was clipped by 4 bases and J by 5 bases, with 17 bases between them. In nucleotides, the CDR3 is TGTGCCAGCAGCCCTCGGCCCCTGGAGGGAGATACGCAGTATTTT. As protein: CASSPRPLEGDTQYF. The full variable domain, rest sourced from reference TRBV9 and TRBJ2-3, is DSGVTQTPKHLITATGQRVTLRCSPRSGDLSVYWYQQSLDQGLQFLIQYYNGEERAKGNILERFSAQQFPDLHSELNLSSLELGDSALYFCASSPRPLEGDTQYFGPGTRLTVL.

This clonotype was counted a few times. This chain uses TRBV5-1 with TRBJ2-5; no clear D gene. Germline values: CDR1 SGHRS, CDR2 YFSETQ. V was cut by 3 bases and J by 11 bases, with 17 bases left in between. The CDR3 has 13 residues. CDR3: CASSYRTPNEQYF. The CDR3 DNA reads TGCGCCAGCAGCTATCGTACACCCAATGAGCAGTACTTC.

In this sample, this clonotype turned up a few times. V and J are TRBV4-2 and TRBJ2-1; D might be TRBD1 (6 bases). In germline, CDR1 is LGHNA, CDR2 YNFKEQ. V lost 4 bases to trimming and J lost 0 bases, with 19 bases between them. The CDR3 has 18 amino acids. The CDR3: CASSPGKNRDSSYNEQFF. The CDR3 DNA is TGTGCCAGCAGCCCAGGGAAGAACAGGGATAGCTCCTACAATGAGCAGTTCTTC.

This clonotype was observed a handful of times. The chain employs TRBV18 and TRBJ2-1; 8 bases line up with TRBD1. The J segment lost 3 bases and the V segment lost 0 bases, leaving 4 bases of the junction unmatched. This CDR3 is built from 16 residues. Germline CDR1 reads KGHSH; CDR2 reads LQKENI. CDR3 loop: CASSPPSGTGYNEQFF. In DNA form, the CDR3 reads TGTGCCAGCTCACCACCGTCCGGGACAGGCTACAATGAGCAGTTCTTC. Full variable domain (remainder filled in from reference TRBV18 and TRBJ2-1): NAGVMQNPRHLVRRRGQEARLRCSPMKGHSHVYWYRQLPEEGLKFMVYLQKENIIDESGMPKERFSAEFPKEGPSILRIQQVVRGDSAAYFCASSPPSGTGYNEQFFGPGTRLTVL.

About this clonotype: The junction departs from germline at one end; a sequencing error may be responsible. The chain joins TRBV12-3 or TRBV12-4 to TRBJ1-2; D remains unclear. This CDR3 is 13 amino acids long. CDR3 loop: CASRPDGNCGYTF. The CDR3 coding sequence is TGTGCCAGCAGACCGGACGGGAACTGTGGCTACACCTTC.

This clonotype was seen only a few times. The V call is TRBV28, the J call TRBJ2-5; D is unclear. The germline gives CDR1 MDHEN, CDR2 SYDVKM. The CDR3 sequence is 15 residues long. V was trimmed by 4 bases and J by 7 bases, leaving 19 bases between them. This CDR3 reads CASSSTLDSSRTQYF. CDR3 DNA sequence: TGTGCCAGCAGTTCGACTTTAGACTCATCTCGGACCCAGTACTTC.

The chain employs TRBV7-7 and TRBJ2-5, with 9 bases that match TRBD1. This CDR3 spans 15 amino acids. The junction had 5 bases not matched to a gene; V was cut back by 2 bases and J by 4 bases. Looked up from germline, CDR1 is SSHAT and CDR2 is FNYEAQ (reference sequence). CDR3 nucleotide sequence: TGTGCCAGCAGCTTAAGACAGGGGGAAGGAGAGACCCAGTACTTC. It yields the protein CASSLRQGEGETQYF.

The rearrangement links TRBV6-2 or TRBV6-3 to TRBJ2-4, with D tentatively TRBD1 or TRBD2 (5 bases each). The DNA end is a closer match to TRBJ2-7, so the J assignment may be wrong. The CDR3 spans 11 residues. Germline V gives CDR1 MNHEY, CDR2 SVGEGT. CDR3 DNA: TGTGCCAGCAGTATGGGACCCGAGCAGTACTTC. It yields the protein CASSMGPEQYF.

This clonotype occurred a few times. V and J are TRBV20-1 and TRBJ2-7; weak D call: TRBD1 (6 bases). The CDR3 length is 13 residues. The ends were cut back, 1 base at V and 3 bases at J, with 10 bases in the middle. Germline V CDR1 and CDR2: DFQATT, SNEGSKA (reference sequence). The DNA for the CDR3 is TGCAGTGCTAGAGCCCAGGGGATCTACGAGCAGTACTTC. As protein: CSARAQGIYEQYF.

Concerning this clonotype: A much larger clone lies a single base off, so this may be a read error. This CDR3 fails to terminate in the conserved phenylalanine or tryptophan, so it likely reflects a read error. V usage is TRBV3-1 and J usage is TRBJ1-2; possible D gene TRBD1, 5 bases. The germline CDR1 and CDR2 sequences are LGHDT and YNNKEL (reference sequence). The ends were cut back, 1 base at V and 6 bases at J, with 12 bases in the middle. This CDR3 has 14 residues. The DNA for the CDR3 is TGTGCCAGCAGCCAAGGATTTTGGGGGGATGGCTACACCGTC. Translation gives CASSQGFWGDGYTV.

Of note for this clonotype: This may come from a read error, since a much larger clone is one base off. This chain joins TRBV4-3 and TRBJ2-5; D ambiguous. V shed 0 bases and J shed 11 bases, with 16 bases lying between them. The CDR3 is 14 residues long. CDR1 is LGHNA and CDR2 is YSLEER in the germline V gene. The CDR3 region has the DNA TGCGCCAGCAGCCAAGAGTACGAGTACAATGAGCAGTACTTC. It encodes CASSQEYEYNEQYF.

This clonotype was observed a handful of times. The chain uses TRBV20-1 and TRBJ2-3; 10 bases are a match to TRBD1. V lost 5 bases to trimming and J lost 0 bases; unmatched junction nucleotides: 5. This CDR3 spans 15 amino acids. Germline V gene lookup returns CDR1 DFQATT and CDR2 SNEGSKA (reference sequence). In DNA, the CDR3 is TGCAGTGCTGAACGGGGACAGGGGAGCACAGATACGCAGTATTTT. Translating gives CSAERGQGSTDTQYF.

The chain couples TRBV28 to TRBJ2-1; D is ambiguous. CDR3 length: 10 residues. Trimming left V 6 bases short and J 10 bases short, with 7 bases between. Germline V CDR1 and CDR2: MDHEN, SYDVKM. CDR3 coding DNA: TGTGCCAGCAGACGGAAAGAGCAGTTCTTC. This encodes CASRRKEQFF.

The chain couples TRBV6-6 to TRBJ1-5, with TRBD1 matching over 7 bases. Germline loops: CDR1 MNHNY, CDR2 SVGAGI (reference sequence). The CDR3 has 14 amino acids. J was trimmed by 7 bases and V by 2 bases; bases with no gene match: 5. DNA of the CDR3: TGTGCCAGCAGTTACGAGGGGGCCCGGCAGCCCCAGCATTTT. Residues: CASSYEGARQPQHF.

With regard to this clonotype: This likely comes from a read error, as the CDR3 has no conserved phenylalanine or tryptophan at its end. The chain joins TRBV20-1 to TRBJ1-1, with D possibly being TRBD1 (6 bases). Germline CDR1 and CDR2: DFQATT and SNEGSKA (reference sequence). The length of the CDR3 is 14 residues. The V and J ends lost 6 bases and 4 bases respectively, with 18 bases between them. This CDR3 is CSAVTGGPGTEAFL. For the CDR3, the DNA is TGCAGTGCCGTGACGGGGGGCCCAGGCACTGAAGCTTTCTTG.